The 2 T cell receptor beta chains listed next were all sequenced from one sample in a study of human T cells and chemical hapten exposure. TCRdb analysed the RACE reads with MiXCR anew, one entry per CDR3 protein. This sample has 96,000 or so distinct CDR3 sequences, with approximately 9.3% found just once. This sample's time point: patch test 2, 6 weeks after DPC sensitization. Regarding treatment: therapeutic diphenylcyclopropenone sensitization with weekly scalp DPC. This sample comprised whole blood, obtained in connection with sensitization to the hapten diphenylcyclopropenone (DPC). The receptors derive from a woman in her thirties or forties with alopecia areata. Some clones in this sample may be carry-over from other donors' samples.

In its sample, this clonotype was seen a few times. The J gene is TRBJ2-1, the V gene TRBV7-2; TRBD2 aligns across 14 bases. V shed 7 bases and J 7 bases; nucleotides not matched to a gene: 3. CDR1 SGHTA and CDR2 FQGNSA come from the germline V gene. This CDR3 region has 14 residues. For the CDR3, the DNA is TGTGCCAGCACCGGACTAGCGGGAGGTAATGAGCAGTTCTTC. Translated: CASTGLAGGNEQFF.

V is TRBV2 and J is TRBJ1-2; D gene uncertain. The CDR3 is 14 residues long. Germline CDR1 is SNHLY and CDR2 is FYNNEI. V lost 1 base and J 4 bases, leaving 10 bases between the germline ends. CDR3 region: CASSEGGAGYGYTF. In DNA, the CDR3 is TGTGCCAGCAGTGAAGGGGGTGCAGGCTATGGCTACACCTTC.